This T cell receptor (beta chain) comes out of a study of monozygotic twins with inflammatory bowel disease. Broader study findings: A distinction between different T cell subtypes was not possible.

Every donor provided one blood sample measuring roughly 2.5 ml. Skipping T cell sorting, the study isolated total RNA directly from whole blood. As regards this clonotype: Antigen specificity is unknown.

CDR3 length: 18 residues. The germline V gene encodes CDR1 LGHDT and CDR2 YNNKEL (reference sequence). Template switching appended UMIs that held a 6-nucleotide sample barcode. For each CDR3 protein, TCRdb gives one entry from its re-call of the 5' RACE reads, without DNA. The table for this sample gives about 110,000 distinct CDR3 sequences. The sequence came from a human donor with ulcerative colitis or Crohn's disease, or a healthy co-twin of an affected twin (not recorded which). Sequenced: blood. The chain couples TRBV3-1 to TRBJ1-1; with no DNA, the TCRdb D assignment of TRBD1 cannot be verified. The CDR3: CASSQDRGERGGRTEAFF.